This is a list of T cell receptor beta chains from one sample in a study of blood T cells in healthy people across ages. TCRdb analysed the 5' RACE reads with MiXCR anew, one entry per CDR3 protein. Among fewer than 1.5 million distinct CDR3 sequences listed, 40% to 50% were seen once. Sequencing was performed on blood. Receptor source: a woman aged 18-29 years in good health. Both conserved end residues are part of each CDR3. Each record gives: D gene, clone size, J gene, V gene, CDR3 DNA, CDR3 protein. A D gene is named only where the DNA matches it firmly. Size values are once, few and many counts, or a class for expanded clones, and some rows have none.

>-|-|TRBJ2-5|TRBV4-1
TGCGCCAGTAGCGGATCCACAGGGGATCTTTTTGAGACCCGGTACTTC
CASSGSTGDLFETRYF
>-|-|TRBJ2-7|TRBV3-1
TGTGCCAGCAGCCAAGGAGGAGGGGGCAAGTACGAGCAGTACTTC
CASSQGGGGKYEQYF
>TRBD2|-|TRBJ2-7|TRBV2
TGTGCCAGCAGTGAAGAGCGGGGGGCCTACAATGAGCAGTACTTC
CASSEERGAYNEQYF
>-|many|TRBJ2-3|TRBV20-1
TGCAGTGGGGCCGAGGGTACGCAGTATTTT
CSGAEGTQYF
>-|-|TRBJ1-4|TRBV20-1
TGCAGTGCTAGTCCCGGGGGGAAACTGTTTTTT
CSASPGGKLFF
>TRBD1|-|TRBJ1-1|TRBV6-5
TGTGCCAGCAGTTACCGGACAGGGATTGCTTTCTTT
CASSYRTGIAFF
>TRBD1|-|TRBJ1-2|TRBV5-1
TGCGCCAGCAGCTTGGCCGACAGGGATGGCTACACCTTC
CASSLADRDGYTF
>TRBD1|-|TRBJ2-5|TRBV6-5
TGTGCCAGCAGTTACCCTAAAGGACAGGGAGCGACCCAGTACTTC
CASSYPKGQGATQYF
>-|-|TRBJ1-5|TRBV25-1
TGTGCCAGCAGTGAATCCAGGACTTCTAGCAATCAGCCCCAGCATTTT
CASSESRTSSNQPQHF
>-|few|TRBJ1-2|TRBV11-2
TGTGCCAGCAGCCCCCTCCAGACAGAGACTGGCTACACCTTC
CASSPLQTETGYTF
>-|-|TRBJ2-1|TRBV20-1
TGCAGTGCTAGAGACGGGACTTACTACAATGAGCAGTTCTTC
CSARDGTYYNEQFF
>-|few|TRBJ1-2|TRBV6-6
TGTGCCAGCAGTTCCGGGACGGAATTTGGCTACACCTTC
CASSSGTEFGYTF
>-|-|TRBJ1-1|TRBV7-2
TGTGCCAGCAGCGTACAGAAAGCGAACACTGAAGCTTTCTTT
CASSVQKANTEAFF
>TRBD2|-|TRBJ2-7|TRBV7-2
TGTGCCAGCAGCTTAGTGGTCTCAGGACTAGGCTACGAGCAGTACTTC
CASSLVVSGLGYEQYF
>-|-|TRBJ1-1|TRBV19
TGTGCCAGTAGTATAGAGCGGAACACTGAAGCTTTCTTT
CASSIERNTEAFF
>TRBD2|-|TRBJ2-7|TRBV6-2/TRBV6-3
TGTGCCGCAAGGCCTAGCGGGACCTACGAGCAGTACTTC
CAARPSGTYEQYF